Listed below are T cell receptor beta chains from one sample, sequenced in a study of T cell responses to AZD1222 COVID-19 vaccine. Repertoires were generated with immunoSEQ multiplex PCR, while TCRdb's copy carries only in-frame clones and drops some. Among 140,000 to 150,000 clones, around 90% were seen once, and the ten largest hold 5.2%. Sequences were derived from peripheral blood, sampled on day 0 of AZD1222 vaccination. The receptors shown here come from an adult in good health. Both conserved end residues are part of each CDR3. A D gene is named only where the DNA matches it firmly. A clone size is listed for some rows: how often the clone was seen (once, few, many), or a class if it is expanded.

clone_size j_call cdr3_length v_call d_call cdr3_nt cdr3_aa
NA TRBJ1-6 14 TRBV7-8 NA TGTGCCAGCAGCTACCTAGGACCTAATTCACCCCTCCACTTT CASSYLGPNSPLHF
NA TRBJ2-7 15 TRBV18 TRBD2 TGTGCCAGCTCACCTCCCAGCGGGAGTAACTACGAGCAGTACTTC CASSPPSGSNYEQYF
NA TRBJ1-3 14 TRBV29-1 NA TGCAGCGTCGCCTACAGGTTCTCTGGAAACACCATATATTTT CSVAYRFSGNTIYF
NA TRBJ1-4 14 TRBV4-3 TRBD1 TGCGCCAGCAGCCTGCAGGGGGTCGGTGAAAAACTGTTTTTT CASSLQGVGEKLFF
few TRBJ1-1 13 TRBV10-2 NA TGCGCCAGCAGACAGGGAGGGAGAACTGAAGCTTTCTTT CASRQGGRTEAFF
NA TRBJ2-1 13 TRBV7-9 NA TGTGCCAGCAGCGTATACCGGGATAATGAGCAGTTCTTC CASSVYRDNEQFF
NA TRBJ1-4 15 TRBV6-5 TRBD1 TGTGCCAGCAGTTTCTGGACAGGTGCTAATGAAAAACTGTTTTTT CASSFWTGANEKLFF
NA TRBJ2-4 15 TRBV19 TRBD1 TGTGCCAGTAGTTCCGCCGGGACAGGGGAGGGAGTACGGTACTTC CASSSAGTGEGVRYF
NA TRBJ2-7 16 TRBV5-6 TRBD2 TGTGCCAGCAGCAGGACCCTAGCGGGAGGGCCCCACGAGCAGTACTTC CASSRTLAGGPHEQYF
NA TRBJ2-1 15 TRBV9 TRBD1 TGTGCCAGCAGCGTGGCGAGGACAGGTCACAATGAGCAGTTCTTC CASSVARTGHNEQFF
once TRBJ1-2 14 TRBV7-2 TRBD1 TGTGCCAGCAGCCTGGACAGGGGCAACTATGGCTACACCTTC CASSLDRGNYGYTF
NA TRBJ2-7 16 TRBV2 TRBD2 TGTGCCAGCAGTCCCCTGAGAATAGCGGGAGGCATCGAGCAGTACTTC CASSPLRIAGGIEQYF
NA TRBJ1-2 13 TRBV7-9 NA TGTGCCAGCAGCTTACCAGCGACAGGAGGCTACACCTTC CASSLPATGGYTF
NA TRBJ1-4 15 TRBV7-9 NA TGTGCCAGCAGCTCTTGGGGAGGGAGTAATGAAAAACTGTTTTTT CASSSWGGSNEKLFF
NA TRBJ1-2 15 TRBV19 NA TGTGCCAGTAGTATAGAGCCGGGGCCGCACTATGGCTACACCTTC CASSIEPGPHYGYTF
few TRBJ1-2 14 TRBV15 TRBD1 TGTGCCACCAGCAGGGGGGGACAGGCCTATGGCTACACCTTC CATSRGGQAYGYTF
once TRBJ1-1 16 TRBV28 NA TGTGCCAGCAGTTTATTGGGCCCACTAGCGAACACTGAAGCTTTCTTT CASSLLGPLANTEAFF
once TRBJ1-3 11 TRBV11-2 NA TGTGCCAGCCGCTGGGGAAACACCATATATTTT CASRWGNTIYF
NA TRBJ1-2 13 TRBV7-2 NA TGTGCCAGCAGCTTCGGCCGCAACTATGGCTACACCTTC CASSFGRNYGYTF
NA TRBJ1-6 12 TRBV5-1 NA TGCGCCAGCAGCTTGAACAGGGAATCCCTCCACTTT CASSLNRESLHF
few TRBJ1-2 14 TRBV6-5 TRBD1 TGTGCCAGCAGTACCCGGGACAGGGCGTATGGCTACACCTTC CASSTRDRAYGYTF
NA TRBJ1-5 14 TRBV12-5 NA TGTGCTAGTGGTTTCTGGGGGGGGCACCAGCCCCAGCATTTT CASGFWGGHQPQHF
NA TRBJ1-3 16 TRBV3-1/TRBV3-2 NA TGTGCCAGCAGCCAGCAGACAGGAAACACTGGAAACACCATATATTTT CASSQQTGNTGNTIYF
few TRBJ2-5 12 TRBV2 NA TGTGCCAGCGAACAGGCTCAAGAGACCCAGTACTTC CASEQAQETQYF
NA TRBJ2-5 13 TRBV11-2 NA TGTGCCAGCAGCTTGAACATCCAAGAGACCCAGTACTTC CASSLNIQETQYF
once TRBJ2-3 11 TRBV20-1 NA TGCAGTGCTAGCAAGCCACCTACGCAGTATTTT CSASKPPTQYF
once TRBJ2-5 13 TRBV12-5 TRBD1 TGTGCTAGTGTTCCAGAACAGGGGGGGACCCAGTACTTC CASVPEQGGTQYF
NA TRBJ2-1 20 TRBV4-1 NA TGCGCCAGCAGCCAAAGAGGTAGACAGGAGACTACAAGCTCCTACAATGAGCAGTTCTTC CASSQRGRQETTSSYNEQFF
NA TRBJ1-2 13 TRBV5-5 NA TGTGCCAGCAGCCCCTTACCAGGGTGGGGCTACACCTTC CASSPLPGWGYTF
NA TRBJ1-6 14 TRBV7-2 NA TGTGCCAGCAGCCGGGGGGGGGTAGGCTCACCCCTCCACTTT CASSRGGVGSPLHF
NA TRBJ2-7 16 TRBV7-2 NA TGTGCCAGCAGCTTAGTGAGGGACCCTCGAATCGGCGAGCAGTACTTC CASSLVRDPRIGEQYF
NA TRBJ1-1 15 TRBV23-1 NA TGCGCCAGCTCCTCCGGGAGACAGGAGTACACTGAAGCTTTCTTT CASSSGRQEYTEAFF
NA TRBJ2-3 16 TRBV13 TRBD2 TGTGCCAGCAGCCTTCCCCTGACTAGCGGGGGGGCGACGCAGTATTTT CASSLPLTSGGATQYF
NA TRBJ2-7 18 TRBV19 TRBD1 TGTGCCAGTAGTGAACAAGGGACAGCCGTAATTTTCCATTACGAGCAGTACTTC CASSEQGTAVIFHYEQYF
once TRBJ2-1 15 TRBV5-1 NA TGCGCCAGCGGCCCAGGGGACTACGTCGGCAATGAGCAGTTCTTC CASGPGDYVGNEQFF
NA TRBJ1-5 13 TRBV19 NA TGTGCCAGTAGTGGCAGAGACAATCAGCCCCAGCATTTT CASSGRDNQPQHF
NA TRBJ2-1 15 TRBV18 TRBD2 TGTGCCAGCTCACCACCCCTAGCGGGAGGGGGTGAGCAGTTCTTC CASSPPLAGGGEQFF
NA TRBJ1-6 15 TRBV13 TRBD1 TGTGCCAGCAGCTTAGTTGACAGGGACAGTTCACCCCTCCACTTT CASSLVDRDSSPLHF
NA TRBJ1-5 15 TRBV18 TRBD1 TGTGCCAGCTCACCAAGGACAGGGGTATTGACGCCCCAGCATTTT CASSPRTGVLTPQHF
NA TRBJ2-7 14 TRBV28 TRBD2 TGTGCCAGCATCGGAGGGCTAGCGGGATCCGAGCAGTACTTC CASIGGLAGSEQYF
once TRBJ2-6 14 TRBV14 NA TGTGCCAGCAGCCTAACCTCTGGGGCCAACGTCCTGACTTTC CASSLTSGANVLTF
NA TRBJ1-1 14 TRBV7-2 TRBD1 TGTGCCAGCAGCCTACAGGGGTCGAACACTGAAGCTTTCTTT CASSLQGSNTEAFF
NA TRBJ2-1 15 TRBV7-3 NA TGTGCCAGCAGCGTAGGACAGTTTGTTAACAATGAGCAGTTCTTC CASSVGQFVNNEQFF
NA TRBJ2-7 12 TRBV6-5 TRBD1 TGTGCCAGCAGAGGGACAGGGGACGAGCAGTACTTC CASRGTGDEQYF
NA TRBJ2-3 13 TRBV19 NA TGTGCCAGTAGCACGGCACGCACAGATACGCAGTATTTT CASSTARTDTQYF
once TRBJ2-1 16 TRBV6-2/TRBV6-3 TRBD2 TGTGCCAGCAGTTACCTAGCGGAGGGACGCTACAATGAGCAGTTCTTC CASSYLAEGRYNEQFF